These T cell receptor beta chains were read from a single sample in a study of blood T cell repertoires in COVID-19. Sequencing was performed with immunoSEQ multiplex PCR; in TCRdb, only in-frame clones are kept and a portion is missing. The table lists 150,000 to 200,000 clones, about 85% of them singletons, with approximately 2% in the top ten. Sequencing was done on a sample of PBMCs or T cells enriched from blood (not recorded which). Receptors originate from a woman aged 30 to 39 who had recovered from COVID-19. Each CDR3 is given with its conserved first and last residue. The order of the fields is J gene, clone size, D gene, V gene, CDR3 protein, CDR3 DNA. The D gene is left open where the match is weak. Only some rows state a clone size, as once, few, many or a class for expanded clones.

j_gene: TRBJ1-2; abundance: once; d_gene: TRBD1; v_gene: TRBV18; CDR3aa: CASSPGDRIFGYTF; CDR3nt: TGTGCCAGCTCACCGGGGGACAGGATATTCGGCTACACCTTC
j_gene: TRBJ1-4; abundance: NA; d_gene: TRBD1; v_gene: TRBV25-1; CDR3aa: CASSEDRGQEKLFF; CDR3nt: TGTGCCAGCAGCGAGGACAGGGGGCAGGAAAAACTGTTTTTT
j_gene: TRBJ2-1; abundance: NA; d_gene: TRBD1; v_gene: TRBV6-6; CDR3aa: CASRPSRGGRDEQFF; CDR3nt: TGTGCCAGCCGTCCCTCTAGAGGGGGCCGGGATGAGCAGTTCTTC
j_gene: TRBJ1-5; abundance: NA; d_gene: NA; v_gene: TRBV7-2; CDR3aa: CASTWGVNQPQHF; CDR3nt: TGTGCCAGCACCTGGGGGGTCAATCAGCCCCAGCATTTT
j_gene: TRBJ2-2; abundance: NA; d_gene: TRBD2; v_gene: TRBV3-1/TRBV3-2; CDR3aa: CASSLEGLANTGELFF; CDR3nt: TGTGCCAGCAGCCTCGAGGGACTAGCGAACACCGGGGAGCTGTTTTTT
j_gene: TRBJ2-7; abundance: NA; d_gene: TRBD1; v_gene: TRBV5-6; CDR3aa: CASSLWEGGRGLEQYF; CDR3nt: TGTGCCAGCAGCTTGTGGGAAGGGGGCCGTGGTCTCGAGCAGTACTTC
j_gene: TRBJ1-5; abundance: NA; d_gene: NA; v_gene: TRBV6-6; CDR3aa: CASSGQLNQPQHF; CDR3nt: TGTGCCAGCAGTGGACAGCTCAATCAGCCCCAGCATTTT
j_gene: TRBJ2-1; abundance: NA; d_gene: NA; v_gene: TRBV7-3; CDR3aa: CASSPSGLSSYNEQFF; CDR3nt: TGTGCCAGCAGCCCCTCGGGACTTAGCTCCTACAATGAGCAGTTCTTC
j_gene: TRBJ2-1; abundance: NA; d_gene: NA; v_gene: TRBV6-2/TRBV6-3; CDR3aa: CASSGQFAYNEQFF; CDR3nt: TGTGCCAGCAGTGGACAGTTTGCCTACAATGAGCAGTTCTTC
j_gene: TRBJ1-4; abundance: NA; d_gene: NA; v_gene: TRBV4-2; CDR3aa: CASTTTRDLGEKLFF; CDR3nt: TGTGCCAGCACCACTACCCGGGACTTGGGCGAAAAACTGTTTTTT
j_gene: TRBJ1-1; abundance: NA; d_gene: TRBD1; v_gene: TRBV19; CDR3aa: CASKVAGGNTEAFF; CDR3nt: TGTGCCAGTAAGGTGGCAGGGGGTAACACTGAAGCTTTCTTT
j_gene: TRBJ1-4; abundance: NA; d_gene: NA; v_gene: TRBV11-2; CDR3aa: CASSSQGGETTNEKLFF; CDR3nt: TGTGCCAGCAGCTCACAAGGCGGAGAAACAACTAATGAAAAACTGTTTTTT
j_gene: TRBJ1-1; abundance: NA; d_gene: NA; v_gene: TRBV6-5; CDR3aa: CASSYGPRGTEAFF; CDR3nt: TGTGCCAGCAGTTACGGGCCACGGGGGACTGAAGCTTTCTTT
j_gene: TRBJ2-2; abundance: NA; d_gene: NA; v_gene: TRBV19; CDR3aa: CASRQVGELFF; CDR3nt: TGTGCCAGTAGGCAGGTCGGGGAGCTGTTTTTT
j_gene: TRBJ2-2; abundance: once; d_gene: TRBD2; v_gene: TRBV7-9; CDR3aa: CASSLVREFYTGELFF; CDR3nt: TGTGCCAGCAGCTTAGTGCGGGAGTTTTACACCGGGGAGCTGTTTTTT
j_gene: TRBJ2-3; abundance: NA; d_gene: TRBD2; v_gene: TRBV5-6; CDR3aa: CASSFPTSIGDTDTQYF; CDR3nt: TGTGCCAGCAGCTTCCCGACTAGCATAGGGGACACAGATACGCAGTATTTT
j_gene: TRBJ1-6; abundance: NA; d_gene: TRBD1; v_gene: TRBV2; CDR3aa: CASRRRGQVDSPLHF; CDR3nt: TGTGCCAGCAGGCGCAGGGGACAGGTTGATTCACCCCTCCACTTT
j_gene: TRBJ2-2; abundance: NA; d_gene: TRBD2; v_gene: TRBV24-1; CDR3aa: CATSVAGGGTGELFF; CDR3nt: TGTGCCACCAGTGTAGCGGGAGGTGGGACCGGGGAGCTGTTTTTT
j_gene: TRBJ2-7; abundance: NA; d_gene: TRBD2; v_gene: TRBV4-3; CDR3aa: CASSPVAGGAYEQYF; CDR3nt: TGCGCCAGCAGCCCCGTAGCGGGGGGCGCCTACGAGCAGTACTTC
j_gene: TRBJ2-2; abundance: NA; d_gene: NA; v_gene: TRBV4-2; CDR3aa: CASSPPRTEGNPGELFF; CDR3nt: TGTGCCAGCAGCCCGCCTAGGACGGAGGGGAATCCCGGGGAGCTGTTTTTT
j_gene: TRBJ2-3; abundance: NA; d_gene: TRBD2; v_gene: TRBV4-3; CDR3aa: CASSQGVAGGPTDTQYF; CDR3nt: TGCGCCAGCAGCCAAGGGGTAGCGGGGGGGCCTACAGATACGCAGTATTTT
j_gene: TRBJ1-2; abundance: NA; d_gene: NA; v_gene: TRBV7-8; CDR3aa: CASSFIGGSYGYTF; CDR3nt: TGTGCCAGCAGCTTCATAGGGGGTTCCTATGGCTACACCTTC
j_gene: TRBJ1-5; abundance: NA; d_gene: NA; v_gene: TRBV30; CDR3aa: CAWTGGSNQPQHF; CDR3nt: TGTGCCTGGACGGGGGGTAGCAATCAGCCCCAGCATTTT
j_gene: TRBJ2-3; abundance: once; d_gene: NA; v_gene: TRBV12-3/TRBV12-4; CDR3aa: CASGAGPTDTQYF; CDR3nt: TGTGCCAGTGGGGCCGGGCCCACAGATACGCAGTATTTT
j_gene: TRBJ2-7; abundance: once; d_gene: TRBD1; v_gene: TRBV6-5; CDR3aa: CASSETGTYEQYF; CDR3nt: TGTGCCAGCAGCGAGACAGGGACCTACGAGCAGTACTTC
j_gene: TRBJ2-7; abundance: NA; d_gene: NA; v_gene: TRBV9; CDR3aa: CASSAGTGGYEQYF; CDR3nt: TGTGCCAGCAGCGCCGGGACTGGTGGCTACGAGCAGTACTTC
j_gene: TRBJ1-1; abundance: NA; d_gene: NA; v_gene: TRBV18; CDR3aa: CASSDSMNTEAFF; CDR3nt: TGTGCCAGCTCAGACAGCATGAACACTGAAGCTTTCTTT